The 2 T cell receptor beta chains in this list originate from one sample, sequenced in a study of beta chain features in type 1 diabetes. TCRB transcripts that were expressed got sequenced, as all of the isolated RNA had been reverse transcribed. Data came from immunoSEQ multiplex PCR; TCRdb stores just in-frame clones and leaves some out. Of about 150,000 clones listed, about 8.5% are singletons. The sequenced sample consisted of central memory CD4+ T cells from blood. The source of these receptors is a man aged 18 to 30 in good health.

This clone was counted between two and nine times. The J gene is TRBJ2-3, the V gene TRBV19; 9 nucleotides align to TRBD1. Germline V gene data show CDR1 as LNHDA and CDR2 as SQIVND (reference sequence). The V gene end was trimmed by 3 bases and the J gene end by 4 bases; junction bases not matched to a gene: 8. The CDR3 runs to 16 residues. CDR3 bases: TGTGCCAGTAGTATTTTGAGACAGGGGGTGGCAGATACGCAGTATTTT. Protein product: CASSILRQGVADTQYF.

The chain has TRBV19 and TRBJ1-1; D is unclear. Trimming shortened V by 7 bases and J by 6 bases, and 21 bases separated the two germline ends. This CDR3 is built from 15 residues. Germline V gene sequence: CDR1 LNHDA, CDR2 SQIVND (reference sequence). The CDR3 region has the DNA TGTGCCAGTACCGATGGAGTAGGGCGGAGGGCTGAAGCTTTCTTT. Protein: CASTDGVGRRAEAFF.